The T cell receptor (beta chain) under discussion was sequenced for a study of cytomegalovirus exposure and HLA in healthy donors. Overall study context: An early release of data contained 70 million to 95 million unique TCRs, which came from HLA-typed donors.

Comments on this clone: As yet, its antigen is unknown.

Study-wide points: The investigators catalogued 180 or so TCR beta chains as cytomegalovirus-associated. As immune exposure information, only CMV serostatus was available.

V dropped 4 bases and J dropped 2 bases, with 13 bases sitting between them. CDR3 length equals 14 residues. Germline V gives CDR1 SGHRS, CDR2 YFSETQ. PCR was performed using 60 Vbeta and 13 Jbeta primers. The protocol was immunoSEQ multiplex PCR, while the TCRdb copy is restricted to in-frame clones and leaves out a portion. Here the sample spans around 120,000 clones, around 80% being singletons. The V call is TRBV5-1, the J call TRBJ2-7, with D perhaps TRBD2 (5 bases). The receptor was isolated from a female donor in good health and CMV-seropositive. The specimen was PBMCs. CDR3 DNA sequence: TGCGCCAGCAGCCCAGGCAGCGGTACCTACGAGCAGTACTTC. This translates into CASSPGSGTYEQYF.